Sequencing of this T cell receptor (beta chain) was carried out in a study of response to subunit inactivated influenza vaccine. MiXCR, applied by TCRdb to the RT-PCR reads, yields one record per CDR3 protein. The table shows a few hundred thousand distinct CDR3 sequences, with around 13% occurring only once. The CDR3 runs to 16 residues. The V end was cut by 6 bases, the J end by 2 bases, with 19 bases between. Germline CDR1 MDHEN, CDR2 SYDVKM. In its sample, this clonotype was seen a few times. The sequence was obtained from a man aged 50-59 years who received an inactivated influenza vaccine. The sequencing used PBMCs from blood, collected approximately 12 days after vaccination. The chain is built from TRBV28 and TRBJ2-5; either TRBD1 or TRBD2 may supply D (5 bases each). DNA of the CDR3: TGTGCCAGCAGCCAACGATGGGGGAAAGGGCAAGAGACCCAGTACTTC. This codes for CASSQRWGKGQETQYF.